This is a list of T cell receptor beta chains from one sample in a study of blood T cells in healthy people across ages. TCRdb passed the 5' RACE reads through MiXCR, listing each CDR3 protein once. The repertoire holds around 1,500,000 distinct CDR3 sequences, around 42% seen once, with 7.9% in the top ten. The sequenced sample was blood. The source is a woman aged 18-29 years in good health. CDR3s include the opening cysteine and the closing phenylalanine or tryptophan. A D gene is named only where the DNA matches it firmly. Not all rows give a size; the values are once, few, many and, for expanded clones, a class.

TRBJ2-3,TRBV7-9,NA,NA,CASSLIAVDTQYF,TGTGCCAGCAGCTTAATCGCGGTAGATACGCAGTATTTT
TRBJ2-7,TRBV12-5,NA,NA,CASGIPQGYEQYF,TGCGCTAGTGGTATACCGCAGGGTTACGAGCAGTACTTC
TRBJ1-6,TRBV5-1,few,TRBD1,CASSLDGTGQGASSPLHF,TGCGCCAGCAGCTTGGACGGAACGGGACAGGGGGCAAGTTCACCCCTCCACTTT
TRBJ2-6,TRBV4-3,NA,NA,CASSQDPSGNGANVLTF,TGCGCCAGCAGCCAAGATCCATCTGGAAATGGGGCCAACGTCCTGACTTTC
TRBJ2-5,TRBV29-1,once,NA,CSVERGEAYQKTQYF,TGCAGCGTTGAAAGGGGAGAGGCATACCAAAAGACCCAGTACTTC
TRBJ1-2,TRBV6-1,NA,NA,CASSDRDYGYTF,TGTGCCAGCAGTGACAGGGACTATGGCTACACCTTC
TRBJ2-1,TRBV11-2,NA,TRBD2,CASSSGTSGGSGEQFF,TGTGCCAGCAGCTCGGGGACTAGCGGCGGGAGCGGGGAGCAGTTCTTC
TRBJ1-6,TRBV6-5,few,NA,CASSYYRDKDNSPLHF,TGTGCCAGCAGTTACTATCGGGACAAAGATAATTCACCCCTCCACTTT
TRBJ2-1,TRBV27,once,TRBD2,CASSTGGFWPDEQFF,TGTGCCAGCAGCACGGGGGGATTTTGGCCCGATGAGCAGTTCTTC
TRBJ2-5,TRBV20-1,NA,TRBD2,CSARGGGGQETQYF,TGCAGTGCTAGAGGGGGCGGGGGCCAAGAGACCCAGTACTTC
TRBJ2-1,TRBV9,NA,TRBD2,CASSVGGGVNYEQFF,TGTGCCAGTAGCGTAGGTGGGGGGGTAAATTACGAGCAGTTCTTC
TRBJ2-7,TRBV3-1,NA,NA,CVSSHNRDLYEQYF,TGTGTCAGCAGCCACAACAGGGACCTCTACGAGCAGTACTTC
TRBJ2-5,TRBV20-1,NA,NA,CSALAGKETQYF,TGCAGTGCTCTGGCAGGGAAGGAGACCCAGTACTTC
TRBJ2-1,TRBV3-1,few,NA,CASSRKAGSEQFF,TGTGCCAGCAGCCGTAAGGCGGGTTCTGAGCAGTTCTTC
TRBJ1-5,TRBV5-1,few,NA,CASSLFSGGNQPQHF,TGCGCCAGCAGCTTGTTTTCGGGGGGCAATCAGCCCCAGCATTTT
TRBJ2-7,TRBV20-1,few,TRBD2,CSARGGEGRGYEQYF,TGCAGTGCTAGAGGAGGGGAGGGTAGGGGTTACGAGCAGTACTTC
TRBJ2-7,TRBV2,NA,NA,CASSQYRSYEQYF,TGTGCCAGCAGCCAATACAGGAGCTACGAGCAGTACTTC